Shown below are 28 T cell receptor beta chains from a single sample sequenced in a study of blood T cell repertoires in COVID-19. TCRdb's table, derived via immunoSEQ multiplex PCR, lists solely in-frame clones and lacks some. In the table there are approximately 160,000 clones, approximately 87% of which are singletons. The sample taken for sequencing was PBMCs or T cells enriched from blood (not recorded which). These receptors all stem from a woman in her 50s who had recovered from COVID-19.

V and J are TRBV28 and TRBJ2-1; 8 nucleotides line up with TRBD2. Germline V gene data show CDR1 as MDHEN and CDR2 as SYDVKM. The CDR3 is made up of 15 amino acids. J was trimmed by 10 bases and V by 7 bases; bases with no gene match: 15. CDR3 DNA: TGTGCCAGCATGCCCCCGGGAGGGCCTAATCGAGAGCAGTTCTTC. Protein sequence: CASMPPGGPNREQFF.

This chain connects TRBV10-3 to TRBJ1-2; 9 bases are a match to TRBD1. CDR3 length: 14 amino acids. CDR1 is ENHRY, CDR2 SYGVKD, per germline. Trimming cost V 2 bases and J 8 bases; bases outside gene matches: 6. CDR3 nucleotide sequence: TGTGCCATCAGTGAGAAACAGGGGGCGCAGGGCTACACCTTC. It encodes CAISEKQGAQGYTF.

V is TRBV15 and J is TRBJ1-1, with D possibly TRBD1 on 5 matching bases. Trimming left V 4 bases short and J 10 bases short, with 19 bases between. This CDR3 is 14 amino acids long. Germline values: CDR1 LNHNV, CDR2 YYDKDF (reference sequence). CDR3 DNA: TGTGCCACCAGCACCCTGAAGGTCCGGCAGGGAGCTTTCTTT. This gives the protein CATSTLKVRQGAFF.

The V gene is TRBV5-1, the J gene TRBJ1-1; the D is unclear. Per germline, CDR1 SGHRS and CDR2 YFSETQ. Trimming pared 4 bases from V and 8 bases from J, leaving 9 bases between. The CDR3 sequence is 11 residues long. In DNA form, the CDR3 reads TGCGCCAGCAGCCTAAGTACCGAAGCTTTCTTT. Translating it yields CASSLSTEAFF.

The V call is TRBV6-6, the J call TRBJ2-7; maybe TRBD1 (6 bases). This CDR3 comprises 14 residues. In germline, CDR1 is MNHNY, CDR2 SVGAGI (reference sequence). V was pared by 2 bases and J by 1 base, with 9 bases between. The chain's CDR3 is CASSYRGGSYEQYV. The CDR3 coding sequence is TGTGCCAGCAGTTACCGAGGGGGTTCCTACGAGCAGTACGTC.

V and J are TRBV28 and TRBJ1-1; TRBD1 might be the D (5 bases). V shed 7 bases and J shed 0 bases, with 21 bases lying between them. The V gene's germline CDR1 is MDHEN and CDR2 SYDVKM. The CDR3 has 17 residues. The CDR3 DNA sequence: TGTGCCAGCACGTCAGTGACCATGAGACAGATGAACACTGAAGCTTTCTTT. Its protein is CASTSVTMRQMNTEAFF.

The chain joins TRBV6-2 or TRBV6-3 to TRBJ1-5; D gene ambiguous. Trimming shortened V by 6 bases and J by 4 bases, and 7 bases separated the two germline ends. The CDR3 spans 12 residues. Germline assignment: CDR1 MNHEY and CDR2 SVGEGT. In nucleotides, the CDR3 is TGTGCCAGCAGCCGTCAAAATCAGCCCCAGCATTTT. Translated: CASSRQNQPQHF.

DNA of the CDR3: TGTGCCAGCAGCCCCGGACAGGGGAACCTAGCCAAAAACATTCAGTACTTC. This codes for CASSPGQGNLAKNIQYF. The chain uses TRBV11-2 and TRBJ2-4, with 9 bases lining up with TRBD1. Germline CDR1 is SGHAT and CDR2 is FQNNGV. Trimming cost V 5 bases and J 0 bases; bases outside gene matches: 8. There are 17 residues in the CDR3.

V gene TRBV5-5 combines with J gene TRBJ1-3; 7 nucleotides agree with TRBD1. Per the germline V gene, CDR1 is SGHKS and CDR2 is YYEKEE (reference sequence). This CDR3 region has 18 residues. V was clipped by 3 bases and J by 0 bases; unmatched bases: 12. The CDR3 DNA is TGTGCCAGCAGCTACGATACGCTCCGACAGGGCTCTGGAAACACCATATATTTT. This codes for CASSYDTLRQGSGNTIYF.

The rearrangement links TRBV28 to TRBJ2-2; no clear D. V lost 3 bases and J 0 bases, leaving 5 bases between the germline ends. Germline loops: CDR1 MDHEN, CDR2 SYDVKM. The CDR3 loop spans 14 amino acids. CDR3 DNA sequence: TGTGCCAGCAGTTTCCGGGCGAACACCGGGGAGCTGTTTTTT. Translating gives CASSFRANTGELFF.

The CDR3, as DNA: TGTGCCAGCAGCTACGCGACAGGGGGATACCGCTACACCTTC. Its translation: CASSYATGGYRYTF. This chain connects TRBV6-5 to TRBJ1-2; 9 bases fit TRBD1. CDR3 length equals 14 residues. Unmatched junction bases numbered 11, after V lost 6 bases and J lost 9 bases. Germline V gives CDR1 MNHEY, CDR2 SVGAGI.

A few counts support this clone. The V call is TRBV19, the J call TRBJ1-4, with TRBD1 identical over 8 bases. This CDR3 is 14 amino acids long. J gave up 4 bases and V 10 bases, and 8 bases lay outside the gene matches. Germline V lookup: CDR1 LNHDA, CDR2 SQIVND (reference sequence). CDR3 DNA sequence: TGTGCCACCTACGGACAGGGTCTTAATGAAAAACTGTTTTTT. Translation: CATYGQGLNEKLFF.

V and J are TRBV7-2 and TRBJ1-1; 9 bases match TRBD1. CDR1 is SGHTA and CDR2 is FQGNSA in the germline V gene. The CDR3 contains 14 residues. The V gene end was trimmed by 8 bases and the J gene end by 4 bases; junction bases not matched to a gene: 8. CDR3 in amino acids: CASGRTGGITEAFF. The CDR3, as DNA: TGTGCCAGCGGTCGAACAGGGGGCATCACTGAAGCTTTCTTT.

This chain links TRBV7-9 with TRBJ2-2; 7 bases line up with TRBD1. This CDR3 contains 14 residues. The germline V gene encodes CDR1 SEHNR and CDR2 FQNEAQ (reference sequence). V gave up 8 bases and J gave up 2 bases; unmatched junction bases: 5. The DNA of the CDR3 is TGTGCCAGCGACCGGGACAGCAACACCGGGGAGCTGTTTTTT. Protein: CASDRDSNTGELFF.

The gene calls are TRBV19 and TRBJ1-2; no clear D. The CDR3 totals 14 residues. The V and J ends lost 6 bases and 4 bases respectively, with 15 bases between them. Germline loops: CDR1 LNHDA, CDR2 SQIVND (reference sequence). CDR3 sequence reads: CASRREFNGYGYTF. CDR3 DNA: TGTGCCAGTAGGAGGGAGTTTAATGGCTATGGCTACACCTTC. The variable domain in full, completed from reference TRBV19 and TRBJ1-2, reads DGGITQSPKYLFRKEGQNVTLSCEQNLNHDAMYWYRQDPGQGLRLIYYSQIVNDFQKGDIAEGYSVSREKKESFPLTVTSAQKNPTAFYLCASRREFNGYGYTFGSGTRLTVV.

The V gene is TRBV18, the J gene TRBJ2-1; 8 nucleotides match TRBD2. This CDR3 comprises 15 residues. V lost 0 bases and J lost 4; bases outside the gene matches: 2. Germline assignment: CDR1 KGHSH and CDR2 LQKENI. The CDR3 bases are TGTGCCAGCTCACCACCGCGGGGGGCATACAATGAGCAGTTCTTC. This sequence encodes CASSPPRGAYNEQFF.

J is TRBJ1-1 and V is TRBV6-5; D gene unclear. The CDR3 is made up of 14 amino acids. The germline V gene encodes CDR1 MNHEY and CDR2 SVGAGI. Trimming pared 6 bases from V and 4 bases from J, leaving 15 bases between. In nucleotides, the CDR3 is TGTGCCAGCAGGGAGGGAGCCAGGCCCACTGAAGCTTTCTTT. Residues: CASREGARPTEAFF.

CDR3 nucleotides: TGCGCCAGCAGCCAGACTAGCGGGGGTTCCACGGATACGCAGTATTTT. It specifies CASSQTSGGSTDTQYF. This rearrangement joins TRBV4-1 to TRBJ2-3; 12 bases map to TRBD2. V shed 3 bases and J 6 bases; nucleotides not matched to a gene: 7. Germline V gene lookup returns CDR1 MGHRA and CDR2 YSYEKL. The CDR3 covers 16 residues.

CDR3 sequence: CASSQGARDWTSTDTQYF. The CDR3 DNA is TGCGCCAGCAGCCAAGGGGCCCGGGACTGGACTAGCACAGATACGCAGTATTTT. The V gene is TRBV4-3, the J gene TRBJ2-3; tentative D call: TRBD2 (6 bases). The V and J ends lost 1 base and 0 bases respectively, with 17 bases between them. The CDR3 consists of 18 residues. Germline assignment: CDR1 LGHNA and CDR2 YSLEER.

This sequence joins TRBV29-1 and TRBJ1-2, with D unclear. Looked up from germline, CDR1 is SQVTM and CDR2 is ANQGSEA. The CDR3 totals 14 residues. V lost 6 bases and J 2 bases, leaving 16 bases between the germline ends. The CDR3 nucleotides read TGCAGCGTGGCAACCCCCGGGAGCAACTATGGCTACACCTTC. Its protein is CSVATPGSNYGYTF.

The V call is TRBV24-1, the J call TRBJ2-2; D gene ambiguous. The CDR3 runs to 13 residues. The germline V and J ends were trimmed by 9 bases and 2 bases, with 9 bases remaining between them. Germline V gene sequence: CDR1 KGHDR, CDR2 SFDVKD. CDR3 sequence (DNA): TGTGCCACCTATAGCCCTAACACCGGGGAGCTGTTTTTT. This translates into CATYSPNTGELFF.

Details on this clone: The sample carries other DNA sequences with the same CDR3. The chain is built from TRBV11-2 and TRBJ2-7; 10 nucleotides line up with TRBD1. Trimming at V came to 1 base and at J to 0 bases, leaving 6 bases not matched to a gene. This CDR3 is built from 17 residues. Germline CDR1 and CDR2: SGHAT and FQNNGV. The CDR3 sequence is CASSLGTGGLSSYEQYV. CDR3 bases: TGTGCCAGCAGCTTAGGGACAGGGGGTCTGAGCTCCTACGAGCAGTACGTC.

This chain uses TRBV7-3 with TRBJ1-6; no definite D call. The CDR3 has 15 residues. V shed 2 bases and J shed 2 bases, with 7 bases lying between them. CDR1 is SGHTA and CDR2 is FQGTGA in the germline V gene. CDR3 bases: TGTGCCAGCAGCTTAGGCGGGACCTATAATTCACCCCTCCACTTT. Amino acid sequence: CASSLGGTYNSPLHF. Supplemented by reference TRBV7-3 and TRBJ1-6, the full variable domain reads GAGVSQTPSNKVTEKGKYVELRCDPISGHTALYWYRQSLGQGPEFLIYFQGTGAADDSGLPNDRFFAVRPEGSVSTLKIQRTERGDSAVYLCASSLGGTYNSPLHFGNGTRLTVT.

The rearrangement joins TRBV10-3 to TRBJ1-1, with D tentatively TRBD1 (5 bases). Per the germline V gene, CDR1 is ENHRY and CDR2 is SYGVKD. The V and J ends lost 7 bases and 4 bases respectively, with 13 bases between them. The CDR3 has 13 residues. CDR3 DNA sequence: TGTGCCATCACCTTGGGGGGGGGCACTGAAGCTTTCTTT. This translates into CAITLGGGTEAFF.

The rearrangement joins TRBV28 to TRBJ1-2; D is possibly TRBD1 (6 bases). Germline V lookup: CDR1 MDHEN, CDR2 SYDVKM. CDR3 length: 15 residues. V was clipped by 6 bases and J by 0 bases, with 14 bases between them. The CDR3 nucleotides are TGTGCCAGCAGGCCCCCGGGACACCCTAACTATGGCTACACCTTC. Amino acids: CASRPPGHPNYGYTF.

CDR3 in DNA: TGCGCCAGCAGCCAAGATAATGCGGGGACCCAGTACTTC. Its translation is CASSQDNAGTQYF. This sequence joins TRBV4-1 and TRBJ2-5; D possibly corresponds to TRBD2 (5 bases). V lost 0 bases to trimming and J lost 7 bases, with 9 bases between them. Germline V gene sequence: CDR1 MGHRA, CDR2 YSYEKL. The CDR3 covers 13 residues.

This chain links TRBV3-1 (or the pseudogene TRBV3-2) with TRBJ1-1; D is uncertain. The V and J ends lost 1 base and 11 bases respectively, with 8 bases between them. The CDR3 extends over 11 amino acids. The germline V gene encodes CDR1 LGHDT and CDR2 YNNKEL (reference sequence). CDR3 in DNA: TGTGCCAGCAGCCAAGGTTTGAGGGCTTTCTTT. Its protein product is CASSQGLRAFF.

This clone was detected a few times. The CDR3 spells CASSQDSLAGKMETQYF. DNA of the CDR3: TGCGCCAGCAGCCAAGATAGCCTAGCGGGAAAGATGGAGACCCAGTACTTC. The chain has TRBV4-1 and TRBJ2-5; 9 bases agree with TRBD2. Unmatched junction bases numbered 10, after V lost 0 bases and J lost 5 bases. Germline assignment: CDR1 MGHRA and CDR2 YSYEKL. The CDR3 spans 17 residues.